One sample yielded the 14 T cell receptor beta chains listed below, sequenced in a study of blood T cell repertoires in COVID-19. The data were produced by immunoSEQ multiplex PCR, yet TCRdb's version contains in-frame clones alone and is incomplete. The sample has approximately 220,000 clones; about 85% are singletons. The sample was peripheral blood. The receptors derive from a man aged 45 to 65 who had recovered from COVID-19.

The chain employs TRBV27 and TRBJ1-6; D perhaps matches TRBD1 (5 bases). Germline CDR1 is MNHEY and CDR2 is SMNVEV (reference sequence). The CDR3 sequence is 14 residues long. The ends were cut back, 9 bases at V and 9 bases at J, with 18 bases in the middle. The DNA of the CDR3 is TGTGCCAGTCGGGTGGAGGGGAGTAGTTCACCCCTCCACTTT. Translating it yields CASRVEGSSSPLHF.

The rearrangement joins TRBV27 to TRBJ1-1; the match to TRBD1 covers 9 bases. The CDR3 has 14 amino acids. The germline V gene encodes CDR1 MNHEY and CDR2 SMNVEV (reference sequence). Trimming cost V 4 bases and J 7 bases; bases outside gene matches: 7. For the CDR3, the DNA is TGTGCCAGCAGTTCGACCGGACAGGGGTATGAAGCTTTCTTT. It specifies CASSSTGQGYEAFF.

CDR3 residues: CASSPPRDRASGNTIYF. Written as DNA, the CDR3 is TGTGCCAGCTCACCACCGAGAGACAGGGCCTCTGGAAACACCATATATTTT. This sequence joins TRBV18 and TRBJ1-3, with 7 bases matching TRBD1. This CDR3 comprises 17 residues. The J segment lost 0 bases and the V segment lost 0 bases, leaving 5 bases of the junction unmatched. Germline CDR1 and CDR2: KGHSH and LQKENI.

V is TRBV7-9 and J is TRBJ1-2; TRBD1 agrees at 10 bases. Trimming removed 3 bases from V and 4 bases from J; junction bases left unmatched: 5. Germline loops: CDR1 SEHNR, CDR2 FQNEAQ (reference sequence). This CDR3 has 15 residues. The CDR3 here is CASSLSRDRGYGYTF. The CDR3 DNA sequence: TGTGCCAGCAGCTTGTCCCGGGACAGGGGCTATGGCTACACCTTC.

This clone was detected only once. The CDR3 DNA reads as TGTGCCAGCAGCCCGGACAGGGGGAACACCGGGGAGCTGTTTTTT. It encodes CASSPDRGNTGELFF. This chain links TRBV7-9 with TRBJ2-2, with TRBD1 matching 9 bases. With V trimmed by 5 bases and J by 1 base, 2 bases remained unmatched. The CDR3 is 15 amino acids. CDR1 is SEHNR and CDR2 is FQNEAQ in the germline V gene (reference sequence).

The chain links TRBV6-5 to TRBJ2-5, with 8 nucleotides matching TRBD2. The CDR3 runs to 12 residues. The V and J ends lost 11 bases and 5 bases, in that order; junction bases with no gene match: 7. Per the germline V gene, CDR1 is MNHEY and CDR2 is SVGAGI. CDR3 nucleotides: TGTGCCGTAAAGCGGGGGAGCGAGACCCAGTACTTC. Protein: CAVKRGSETQYF.

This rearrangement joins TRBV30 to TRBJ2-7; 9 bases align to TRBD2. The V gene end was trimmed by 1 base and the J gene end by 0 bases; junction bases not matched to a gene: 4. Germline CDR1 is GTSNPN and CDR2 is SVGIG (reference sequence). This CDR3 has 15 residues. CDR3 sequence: CAWSGLAGSSYEQYF. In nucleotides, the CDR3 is TGTGCCTGGAGTGGCCTAGCGGGGAGCTCCTACGAGCAGTACTTC.

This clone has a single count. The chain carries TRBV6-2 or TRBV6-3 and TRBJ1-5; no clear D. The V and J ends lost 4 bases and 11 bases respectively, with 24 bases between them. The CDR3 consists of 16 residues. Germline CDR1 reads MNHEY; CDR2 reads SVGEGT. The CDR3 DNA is TGTGCCAGCAGTTCCGAGGGAATATTTGGTTACGAGGCCCAGCATTTT. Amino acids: CASSSEGIFGYEAQHF.

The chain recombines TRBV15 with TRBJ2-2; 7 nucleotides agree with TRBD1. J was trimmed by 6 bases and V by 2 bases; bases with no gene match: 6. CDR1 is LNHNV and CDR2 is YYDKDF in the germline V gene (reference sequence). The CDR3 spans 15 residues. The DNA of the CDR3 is TGTGCCACCAGCAGACGCGGCACAGGGGCCGGGGAGCTGTTTTTT. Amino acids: CATSRRGTGAGELFF.

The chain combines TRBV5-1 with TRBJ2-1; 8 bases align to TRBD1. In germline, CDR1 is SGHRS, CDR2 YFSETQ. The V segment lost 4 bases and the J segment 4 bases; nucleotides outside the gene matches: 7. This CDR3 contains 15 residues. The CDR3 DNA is TGCGCCAGCAGCCAGCAGGGGGCCGGGTACAATGAGCAGTTCTTC. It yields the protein CASSQQGAGYNEQFF.

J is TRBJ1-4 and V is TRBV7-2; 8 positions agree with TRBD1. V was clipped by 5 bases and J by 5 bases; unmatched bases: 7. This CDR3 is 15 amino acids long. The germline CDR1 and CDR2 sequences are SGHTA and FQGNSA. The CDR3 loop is CASSGRQGRNEKLFF. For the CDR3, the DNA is TGTGCCAGCAGCGGGCGACAGGGGAGGAATGAAAAACTGTTTTTT.

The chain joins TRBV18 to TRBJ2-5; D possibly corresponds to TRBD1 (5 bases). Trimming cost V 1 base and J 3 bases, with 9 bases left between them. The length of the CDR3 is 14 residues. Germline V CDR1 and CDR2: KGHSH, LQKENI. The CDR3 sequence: CASSPQIGEETQYF. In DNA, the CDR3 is TGTGCCAGCTCACCACAAATAGGGGAAGAGACCCAGTACTTC.

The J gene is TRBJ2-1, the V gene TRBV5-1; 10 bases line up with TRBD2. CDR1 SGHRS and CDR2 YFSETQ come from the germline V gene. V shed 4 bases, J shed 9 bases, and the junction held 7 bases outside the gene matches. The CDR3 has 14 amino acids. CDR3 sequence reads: CASSRAGGPGEQFF. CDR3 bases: TGCGCCAGCAGCCGAGCGGGAGGGCCGGGTGAGCAGTTCTTC.

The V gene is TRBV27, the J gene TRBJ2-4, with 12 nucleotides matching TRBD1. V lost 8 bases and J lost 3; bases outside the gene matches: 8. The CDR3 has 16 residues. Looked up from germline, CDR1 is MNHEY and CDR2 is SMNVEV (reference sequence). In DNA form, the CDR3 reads TGTGCCAGCGCCGGGACAGGGGGCGGGGGCAAAAACATTCAGTACTTC. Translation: CASAGTGGGGKNIQYF.